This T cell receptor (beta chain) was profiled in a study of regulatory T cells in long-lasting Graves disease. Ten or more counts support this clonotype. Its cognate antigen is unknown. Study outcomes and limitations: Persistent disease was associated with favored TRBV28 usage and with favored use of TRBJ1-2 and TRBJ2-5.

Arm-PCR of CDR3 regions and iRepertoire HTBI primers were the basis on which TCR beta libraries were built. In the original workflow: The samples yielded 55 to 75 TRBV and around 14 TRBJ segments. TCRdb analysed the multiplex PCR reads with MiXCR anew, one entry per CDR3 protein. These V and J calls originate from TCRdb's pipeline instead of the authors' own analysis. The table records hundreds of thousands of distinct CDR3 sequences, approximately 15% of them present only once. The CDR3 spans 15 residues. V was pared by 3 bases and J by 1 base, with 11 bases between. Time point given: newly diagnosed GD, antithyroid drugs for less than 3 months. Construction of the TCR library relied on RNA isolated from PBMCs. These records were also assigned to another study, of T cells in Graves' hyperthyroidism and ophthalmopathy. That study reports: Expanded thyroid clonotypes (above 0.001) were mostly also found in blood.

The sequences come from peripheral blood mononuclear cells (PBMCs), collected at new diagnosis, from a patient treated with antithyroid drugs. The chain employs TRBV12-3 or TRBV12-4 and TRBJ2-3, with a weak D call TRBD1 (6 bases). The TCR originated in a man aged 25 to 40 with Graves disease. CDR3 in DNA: TGTGCCAGCAGTTTTGGCAGGGGTGGCACAGATACGCAGTATTTT. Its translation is CASSFGRGGTDTQYF.